These T cell receptor beta chains were read from a single sample in a study of beta chain features in type 1 diabetes. The protocol was immunoSEQ multiplex PCR, while the TCRdb copy is restricted to in-frame clones and leaves out a portion. The sample has roughly 610,000 clones, 15% to 18% seen once; the top ten hold approximately 0.087%. The sample was naive CD4+ T cells from blood. The receptor set was obtained from a young man in good health. CDR3s include the opening cysteine and the closing phenylalanine or tryptophan. A D gene is named only where the DNA matches it firmly. Clone size is shown for a subset of rows, as once, few, many or a class of expanded clone.

TRBJ1-5 | few | TRBD1 | TRBV4-1 | 15 | TGCGCCAGCAGCCAGGGACAGGCTCGCAATCAGCCCCAGCATTTT | CASSQGQARNQPQHF
TRBJ2-4 | few | TRBD2 | TRBV27 | 13 | TGTGCCAGCCGGGGGGTAGCCAAAAACATTCAGTACTTC | CASRGVAKNIQYF
TRBJ2-7 | - | TRBD1 | TRBV2 | 15 | TGTGCCAGCAGTGATTCCCCGGGACAGGGATACGAGCAGTACTTC | CASSDSPGQGYEQYF
TRBJ2-7 | few | - | TRBV28 | 14 | TGTGCCAGCATTCATTTCAGGGGCGGCTACGAGCAGTACTTC | CASIHFRGGYEQYF
TRBJ2-2 | - | - | TRBV7-9 | 14 | TGTGCCAGCAGCTTTTATCAGGGGCCCGGGGAGCTGTTTTTT | CASSFYQGPGELFF
TRBJ2-1 | - | - | TRBV7-2 | 13 | TGTGCCAGCAGCTTCGGGCAGAGCAATGAGCAGTTCTTC | CASSFGQSNEQFF
TRBJ2-1 | - | - | TRBV5-1 | 14 | TGCGCCAGCACCCGCCAGAACTCCTACAATGAGCAGTTCTTC | CASTRQNSYNEQFF
TRBJ2-5 | few | TRBD1 | TRBV28 | 15 | TGTGCCAGCAGTTTATTGGGACAGGCCCGAGAGACCCAGTACTTC | CASSLLGQARETQYF
TRBJ1-5 | - | - | TRBV27 | 17 | TGTGCCAGCAGTTTACAGCAGGGGCTGGGAAGCAATCAGCCCCAGCATTTT | CASSLQQGLGSNQPQHF
TRBJ1-4 | few | - | TRBV19 | 15 | TGTGCCAGTAGTATAGATCTACTGGTGACGGAAAAACTGTTTTTT | CASSIDLLVTEKLFF
TRBJ2-3 | few | TRBD2 | TRBV14 | 15 | TGTGCCAGCAGCCAAGATCGGCTAGCGGTAGATACGCAGTATTTT | CASSQDRLAVDTQYF
TRBJ2-3 | - | - | TRBV7-9 | 15 | TGTGCCAGCAGCTTGTTTAGGGGGTACACAGATACGCAGTATTTT | CASSLFRGYTDTQYF
TRBJ1-1 | - | - | TRBV6-6 | 15 | TGTGCCAGCAGTTACTCGGACGCGGGGAACACTGAAGCTTTCTTT | CASSYSDAGNTEAFF
TRBJ1-2 | few | - | TRBV7-3 | 13 | TGTGCCAGCGGAGGGGATGCCGGGTACGGCTACACCTTC | CASGGDAGYGYTF
TRBJ1-2 | few | - | TRBV28 | 14 | TGTGCCAGCAGTTTGGCAGGGGAGTTGAGAGGCTACACCTTC | CASSLAGELRGYTF
TRBJ2-7 | - | TRBD1 | TRBV5-1 | 15 | TGCGCCAGCAGATTGGCAGGGGGCAACTCCTACGAGCAGTACTTC | CASRLAGGNSYEQYF
TRBJ2-1 | - | TRBD2 | TRBV6-5 | 14 | TGTGCCAGCAGTCGCCTCGGGAGGGGCGATGAGCAGTTCTTC | CASSRLGRGDEQFF
TRBJ2-5 | - | TRBD1 | TRBV5-4 | 15 | TGTGCCAGCAACAACCGGGACAGAGATTGGGAGACCCAGTACTTC | CASNNRDRDWETQYF
TRBJ1-1 | few | - | TRBV5-4 | 16 | TGTGCCAGCAGCACTGCTTTGTGGCAGGCGAACACTGAAGCTTTCTTT | CASSTALWQANTEAFF
TRBJ2-7 | few | - | TRBV9 | 13 | TGTGCCAGCAGCGTAGAAGTGGGCCGCGAGCAGTACTTC | CASSVEVGREQYF
TRBJ2-2 | few | TRBD2 | TRBV7-3 | 16 | TGTGCCAGCAGACCTAGCGGGAGGCCGAACACCGGGGAGCTGTTTTTT | CASRPSGRPNTGELFF
TRBJ2-5 | few | - | TRBV7-3 | 11 | TGTGCCAGCAGCTTCCAAGAGACCCAGTACTTC | CASSFQETQYF
TRBJ2-3 | - | TRBD2 | TRBV7-2 | 15 | TGTGCCAGCAGCTTTAGCGGGACCCGCACAGATACGCAGTATTTT | CASSFSGTRTDTQYF
TRBJ2-7 | few | TRBD2 | TRBV27 | 14 | TGTGCCAGCCGCCCGGGAGGGAATCGCTACGAGCAGTACTTC | CASRPGGNRYEQYF
TRBJ2-5 | few | TRBD2 | TRBV7-3 | 15 | TGTGCCAGCAGCGCGGGACTAGCGGCCCAAGAGACCCAGTACTTC | CASSAGLAAQETQYF
TRBJ2-4 | - | TRBD2 | TRBV5-4 | 16 | TGTGCCAGCAGCCGAGTCGGGCGGGGGTTAGTGGGACTAGGGTACTTC | CASSRVGRGLVGLGYF